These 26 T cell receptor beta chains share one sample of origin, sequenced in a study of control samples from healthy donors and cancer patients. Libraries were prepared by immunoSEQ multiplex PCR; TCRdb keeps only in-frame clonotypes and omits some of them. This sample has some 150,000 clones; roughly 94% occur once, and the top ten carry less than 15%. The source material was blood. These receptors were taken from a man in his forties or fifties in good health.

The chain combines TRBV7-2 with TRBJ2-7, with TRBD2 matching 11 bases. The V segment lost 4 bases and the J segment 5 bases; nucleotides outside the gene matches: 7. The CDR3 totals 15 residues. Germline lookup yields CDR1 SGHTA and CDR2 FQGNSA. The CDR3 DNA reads TGTGCCAGCAGCTACGGACTAGCGGGCGTCCACGAGCAGTACTTC. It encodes CASSYGLAGVHEQYF.

The CDR3 sequence is CASSPPSGSSYEQYF. The CDR3 DNA is TGTGCCAGCTCACCACCTAGTGGAAGCTCCTACGAGCAGTACTTC. The V gene is TRBV18, the J gene TRBJ2-7; D remains unclear. Trimming took off 0 bases at V and 0 bases at J, with 9 bases between the two ends. The CDR3 extends over 15 amino acids. CDR1 is KGHSH and CDR2 is LQKENI in the germline V gene.

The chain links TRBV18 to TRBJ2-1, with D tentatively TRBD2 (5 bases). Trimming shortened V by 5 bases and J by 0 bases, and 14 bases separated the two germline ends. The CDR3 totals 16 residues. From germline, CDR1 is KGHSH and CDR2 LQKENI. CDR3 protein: CASSTLRGSSYNEQFF. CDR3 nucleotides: TGTGCCAGCTCAACACTTCGGGGTAGCTCCTACAATGAGCAGTTCTTC.

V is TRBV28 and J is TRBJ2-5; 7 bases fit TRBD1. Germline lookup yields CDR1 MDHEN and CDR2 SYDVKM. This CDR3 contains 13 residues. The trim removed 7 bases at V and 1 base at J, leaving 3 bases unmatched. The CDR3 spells CASKGQSQETQYF. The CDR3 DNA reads TGTGCCAGCAAGGGACAGTCCCAAGAGACCCAGTACTTC.

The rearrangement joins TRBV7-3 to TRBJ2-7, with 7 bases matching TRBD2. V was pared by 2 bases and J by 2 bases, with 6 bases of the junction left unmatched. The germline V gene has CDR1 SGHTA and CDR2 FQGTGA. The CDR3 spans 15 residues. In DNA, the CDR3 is TGTGCCAGCAGCTTACTGGCGGGGGATACCTACGAGCAGTACTTC. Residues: CASSLLAGDTYEQYF.

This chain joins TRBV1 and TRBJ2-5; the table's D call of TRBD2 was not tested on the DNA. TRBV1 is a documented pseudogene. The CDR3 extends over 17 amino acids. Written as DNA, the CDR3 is TGCACCAGCAGTCAAGAGGATCCCGGGGAGGGTCGGGAGACCCAGTACTTC. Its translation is CTSSQEDPGEGRETQYF.

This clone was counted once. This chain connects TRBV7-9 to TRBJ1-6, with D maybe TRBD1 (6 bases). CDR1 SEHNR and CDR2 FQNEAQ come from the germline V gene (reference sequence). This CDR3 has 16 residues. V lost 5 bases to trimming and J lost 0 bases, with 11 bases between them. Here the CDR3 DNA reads TGTGCCAGCAGCGGCGGACAGCACTCCTATAATTCACCCCTCCACTTT. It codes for CASSGGQHSYNSPLHF.

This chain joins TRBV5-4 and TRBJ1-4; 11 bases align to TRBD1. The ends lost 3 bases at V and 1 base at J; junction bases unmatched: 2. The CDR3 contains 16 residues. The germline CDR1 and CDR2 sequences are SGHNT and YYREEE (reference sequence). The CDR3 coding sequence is TGTGCCAGCAGCTGGGGACAGGGGGTAACTAATGAAAAACTGTTTTTT. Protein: CASSWGQGVTNEKLFF.

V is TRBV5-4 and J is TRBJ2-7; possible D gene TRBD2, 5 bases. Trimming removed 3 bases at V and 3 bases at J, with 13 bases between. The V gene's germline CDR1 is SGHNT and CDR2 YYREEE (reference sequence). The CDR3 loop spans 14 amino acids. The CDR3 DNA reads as TGTGCCAGCAGCTACGAGGGCAGCAACTACGAGCAGTACTTC. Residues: CASSYEGSNYEQYF.

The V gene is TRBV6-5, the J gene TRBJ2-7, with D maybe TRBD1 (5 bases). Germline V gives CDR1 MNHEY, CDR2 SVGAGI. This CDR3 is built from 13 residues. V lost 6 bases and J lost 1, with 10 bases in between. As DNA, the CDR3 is TGTGCCAGCAGGAAGACAGTTTCCTACGAGCAGTACTTC. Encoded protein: CASRKTVSYEQYF.

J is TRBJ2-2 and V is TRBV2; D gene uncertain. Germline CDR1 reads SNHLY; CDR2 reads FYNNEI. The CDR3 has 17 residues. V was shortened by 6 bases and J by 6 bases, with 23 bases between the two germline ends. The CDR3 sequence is CASSVPLGIGFAGELFF. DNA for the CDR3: TGTGCCAGCAGCGTCCCATTGGGCATTGGGTTTGCCGGGGAGCTGTTTTTT. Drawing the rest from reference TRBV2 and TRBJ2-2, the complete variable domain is EPEVTQTPSHQVTQMGQEVILRCVPISNHLYFYWYRQILGQKVEFLVSFYNNEISEKSEIFDDQFSVERPDGSNFTLKIRSTKLEDSAMYFCASSVPLGIGFAGELFFGEGSRLTVL.

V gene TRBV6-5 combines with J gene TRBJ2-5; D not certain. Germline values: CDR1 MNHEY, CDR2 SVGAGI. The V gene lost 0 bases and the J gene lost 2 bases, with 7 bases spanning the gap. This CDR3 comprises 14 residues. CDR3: CASSYSYGQETQYF. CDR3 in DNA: TGTGCCAGCAGTTACTCATACGGGCAAGAGACCCAGTACTTC.

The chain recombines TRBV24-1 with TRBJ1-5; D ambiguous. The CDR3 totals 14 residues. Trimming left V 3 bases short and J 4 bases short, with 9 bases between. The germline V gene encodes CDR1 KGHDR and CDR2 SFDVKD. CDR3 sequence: CATSDTGWNQPQHF. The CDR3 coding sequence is TGTGCCACCAGTGATACGGGGTGGAATCAGCCCCAGCATTTT.

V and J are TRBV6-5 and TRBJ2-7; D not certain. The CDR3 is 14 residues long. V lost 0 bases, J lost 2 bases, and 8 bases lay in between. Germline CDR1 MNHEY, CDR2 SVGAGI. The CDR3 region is CASSYSVIPYEQYF. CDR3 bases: TGTGCCAGCAGTTACTCGGTGATTCCCTACGAGCAGTACTTC.

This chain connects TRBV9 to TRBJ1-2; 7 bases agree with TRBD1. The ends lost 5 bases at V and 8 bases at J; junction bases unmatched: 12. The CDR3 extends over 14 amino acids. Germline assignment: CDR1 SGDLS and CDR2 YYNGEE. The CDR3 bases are TGTGCCAGCAGAGACGAACAGGGGTTTAAGGGCTACACCTTC. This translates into CASRDEQGFKGYTF.

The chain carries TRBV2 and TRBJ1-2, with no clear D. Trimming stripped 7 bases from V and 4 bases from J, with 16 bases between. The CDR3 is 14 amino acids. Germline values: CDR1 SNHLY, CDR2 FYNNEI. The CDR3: CASKGAQITYGYTF. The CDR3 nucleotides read TGTGCCAGCAAGGGCGCACAAATAACCTATGGCTACACCTTC.

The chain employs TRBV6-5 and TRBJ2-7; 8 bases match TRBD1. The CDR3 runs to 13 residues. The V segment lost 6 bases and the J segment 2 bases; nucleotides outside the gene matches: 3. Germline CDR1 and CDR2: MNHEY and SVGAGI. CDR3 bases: TGTGCCAGCAGCTTGACAGGGGCCTACGAGCAGTACTTC. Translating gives CASSLTGAYEQYF.

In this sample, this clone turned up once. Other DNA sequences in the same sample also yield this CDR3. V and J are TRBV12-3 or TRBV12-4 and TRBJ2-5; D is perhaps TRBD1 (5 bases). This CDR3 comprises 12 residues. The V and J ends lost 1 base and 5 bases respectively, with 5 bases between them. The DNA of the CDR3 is TGTGCCAGCAGTTTAGAGGGGGAGACCCAGTACTTC. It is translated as CASSLEGETQYF.

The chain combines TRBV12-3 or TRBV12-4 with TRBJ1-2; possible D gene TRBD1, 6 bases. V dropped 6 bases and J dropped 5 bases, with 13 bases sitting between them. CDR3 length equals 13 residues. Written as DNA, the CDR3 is TGTGCCAGCAGCCCTGACAGGTCTTATGGCTACACCTTC. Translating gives CASSPDRSYGYTF.

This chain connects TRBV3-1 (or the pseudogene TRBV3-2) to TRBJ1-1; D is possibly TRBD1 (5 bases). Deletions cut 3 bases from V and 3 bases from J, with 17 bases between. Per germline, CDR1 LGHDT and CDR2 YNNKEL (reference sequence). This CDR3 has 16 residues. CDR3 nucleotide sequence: TGTGCCAGCAGCCACATCTTACGGGGCAGACACACTGAAGCTTTCTTT. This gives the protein CASSHILRGRHTEAFF.

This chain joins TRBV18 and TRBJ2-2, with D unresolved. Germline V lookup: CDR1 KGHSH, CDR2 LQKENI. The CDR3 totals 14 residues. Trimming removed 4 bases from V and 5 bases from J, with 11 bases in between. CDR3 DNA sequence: TGTGCCAGCTCACGATGGGGTAGGACCGGGGAGCTGTTTTTT. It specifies CASSRWGRTGELFF.

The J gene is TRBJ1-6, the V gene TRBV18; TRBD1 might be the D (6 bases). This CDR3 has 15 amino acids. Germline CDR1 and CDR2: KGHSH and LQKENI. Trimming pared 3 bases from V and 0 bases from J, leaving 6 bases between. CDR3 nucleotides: TGTGCCAGCTCACCCAGGGGCTCCTATAATTCACCCCTCCACTTT. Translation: CASSPRGSYNSPLHF.

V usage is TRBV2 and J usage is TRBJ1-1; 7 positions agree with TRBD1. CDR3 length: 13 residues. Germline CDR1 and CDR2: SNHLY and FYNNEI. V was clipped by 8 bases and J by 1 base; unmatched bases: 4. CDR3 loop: CASVGQRNTEAFF. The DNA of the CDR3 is TGTGCCAGCGTGGGACAGAGGAACACTGAAGCTTTCTTT.

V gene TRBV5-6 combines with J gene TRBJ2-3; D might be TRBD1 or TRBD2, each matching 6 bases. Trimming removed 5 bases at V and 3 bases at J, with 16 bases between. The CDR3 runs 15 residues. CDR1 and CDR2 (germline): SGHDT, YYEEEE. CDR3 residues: CASSYYREETDTQYF. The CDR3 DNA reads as TGTGCCAGCAGTTATTACAGGGAGGAGACAGATACGCAGTATTTT.

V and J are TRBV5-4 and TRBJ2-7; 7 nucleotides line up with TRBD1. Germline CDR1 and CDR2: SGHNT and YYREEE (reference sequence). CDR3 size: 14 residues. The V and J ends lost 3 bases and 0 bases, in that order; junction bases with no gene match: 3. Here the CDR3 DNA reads TGTGCCAGCAGCTCCCGGGACAGCTCCTACGAGCAGTACTTC. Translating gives CASSSRDSSYEQYF.

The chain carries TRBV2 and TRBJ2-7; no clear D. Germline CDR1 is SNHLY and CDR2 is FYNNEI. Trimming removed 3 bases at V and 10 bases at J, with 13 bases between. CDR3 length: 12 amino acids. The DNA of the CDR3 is TGTGCCAGCAGTGAGCGGTTGCGTAAACAGTACTTC. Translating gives CASSERLRKQYF.